The rows below give T cell receptor beta chains drawn from one sample of a study of cytomegalovirus exposure and HLA in healthy donors. TCRdb's table, derived via immunoSEQ multiplex PCR, lists solely in-frame clones and lacks some. The top ten hold 3% to 3.5% of the sample, which has about 150,000 clones, about 89% seen once. The sequenced sample consisted of PBMCs. Receptor source: a woman under 30 in good health and CMV-seropositive. The CDR3 runs from the conserved cysteine through the conserved F or W. The D gene is left open where the match is weak. Part of the rows lack a size; the others show once, few, many or a class for expanded clones.

d_call	j_call	clone_size	v_call	cdr3_aa	cdr3_nt
-	TRBJ1-1	-	TRBV28	CASSLEGGTEAFF	TGTGCCAGCAGTTTGGAGGGAGGCACTGAAGCTTTCTTT
-	TRBJ1-4	-	TRBV2	CASSPVGNEKLFF	TGTGCCAGCAGTCCTGTCGGGAATGAAAAACTGTTTTTT
-	TRBJ2-3	-	TRBV29-1	CSVDAFREDTQYF	TGCAGCGTTGACGCCTTTCGGGAAGATACGCAGTATTTT
TRBD1	TRBJ2-7	-	TRBV10-2	CASSESGQGIYEQYF	TGCGCCAGCAGTGAGTCGGGACAGGGAATCTACGAGCAGTACTTC
-	TRBJ1-1	-	TRBV4-1	CASSQPTGTLNTEAFF	TGCGCCAGCAGCCAGCCGACAGGAACCCTGAACACTGAAGCTTTCTTT
TRBD1	TRBJ1-2	once	TRBV7-9	CASSLGRDRNYGYTF	TGTGCCAGCAGCTTAGGCCGGGACAGGAACTATGGCTACACCTTC
-	TRBJ2-3	-	TRBV28	CASSPSWGSAGTDTQYF	TGTGCCAGCAGCCCCAGTTGGGGTAGCGCGGGCACAGATACGCAGTATTTT
TRBD1	TRBJ2-3	-	TRBV4-1	CASSQDRQGAGPRTDTQYF	TGCGCCAGCAGCCAAGACCGACAGGGGGCTGGTCCCCGGACAGATACGCAGTATTTT
TRBD1	TRBJ1-2	-	TRBV5-1	CASSLPDRGLGYTF	TGCGCCAGCAGCCTGCCCGACAGGGGGCTAGGCTACACCTTC
TRBD1	TRBJ2-7	-	TRBV7-7	CASSLRTGGGEQYF	TGTGCTAGCAGCTTACGGACAGGGGGCGGCGAGCAGTACTTC
TRBD1	TRBJ1-1	once	TRBV15	CATSRDNFGDRAEAFF	TGTGCCACCAGCAGAGATAATTTTGGTGACAGGGCTGAAGCTTTCTTT
TRBD1	TRBJ2-1	-	TRBV7-9	CASSAGQGAYNEQFF	TGTGCCAGCAGCGCTGGACAGGGGGCCTACAATGAGCAGTTCTTC
TRBD1	TRBJ1-1	-	TRBV19	CASTVGQLNTEAFF	TGTGCCAGTACCGTGGGACAGCTGAACACTGAAGCTTTCTTT
-	TRBJ2-7	-	TRBV10-1	CASSEGPSEQYF	TGCGCCAGCAGTGAGGGGCCCTCGGAGCAGTACTTC
-	TRBJ2-5	-	TRBV6-5	CASSPRIRGQETQYF	TGTGCCAGCAGCCCCAGGATCAGGGGACAAGAGACCCAGTACTTC
TRBD2	TRBJ2-1	-	TRBV7-6	CASSLLAGELWGERFF	TGTGCCAGCAGCTTACTCGCGGGAGAACTCTGGGGTGAGCGGTTCTTC
-	TRBJ2-7	-	TRBV5-1	CASSLSQGTYEQYF	TGCGCCAGCAGCTTGAGTCAGGGCACCTACGAGCAGTACTTC
TRBD1	TRBJ2-5	-	TRBV18	CASSRGQQETQYF	TGTGCCAGCTCAAGGGGACAGCAAGAGACCCAGTACTTC
TRBD1	TRBJ2-3	-	TRBV5-1	CASSWPLTGAADTQYF	TGCGCCAGCAGCTGGCCCTTGACAGGGGCCGCAGATACGCAGTATTTT
-	TRBJ2-3	-	TRBV5-6	CAICPQGRSTDTQYF	TGTGCCATCTGTCCCCAGGGGCGGTCTACAGATACGCAGTATTTT
-	TRBJ1-2	-	TRBV6-5	CASSLHGLVEGYTF	TGTGCCAGCAGTTTGCACGGACTCGTAGAGGGCTACACCTTC
-	TRBJ2-1	-	TRBV29-1	CSVQDSYNEQFF	TGCAGCGTCCAGGACAGCTACAATGAGCAGTTCTTC
TRBD2	TRBJ2-3	few	TRBV6-4	CASSDSAGDSTDTQYF	TGTGCCAGCAGTGACTCGGCGGGAGATAGCACAGATACGCAGTATTTT